The T cell receptor (beta chain) described here comes from a study of cytomegalovirus exposure and HLA in healthy donors. This clone was detected only once. The primer mix had 60 Vbeta and 13 Jbeta primers. Only in-frame clones appear in the TCRdb table, and some are missing; sequencing was by immunoSEQ multiplex PCR. The sample includes 170,000 or so clones, roughly 79% seen only once; the top ten take 3.1%. This CDR3 has 16 amino acids. The V and J ends lost 2 bases and 0 bases respectively, with 13 bases between them. Per germline, CDR1 SGHTA and CDR2 FQGNSA. Sequenced input: PBMCs. This clonotype was sampled from a woman between 50 and 59 years old in good health and CMV-seropositive. The gene calls are TRBV7-2 and TRBJ1-1, with D possibly being TRBD1 (5 bases). The CDR3 region is CASSLNLAGLNTEAFF. CDR3 sequence (DNA): TGTGCCAGCAGCTTAAATCTGGCAGGGTTGAACACTGAAGCTTTCTTT.